This T cell receptor beta chain was identified in a study of Graves' ophthalmopathy and Graves' hyperthyroidism. Amplifying from RNA transcripts, the study obtained TCR beta CDR3 regions. HTBI primers primed a first-round RT-PCR, and a second-round multiplex PCR followed. Via MiXCR, TCRdb re-called the multiplex PCR reads, giving one row per CDR3 protein. The sample has about 700,000 distinct CDR3 sequences; approximately 40% are singletons. The study excluded patients with other autoimmune diseases, uncontrolled infections, pregnancy or lactation. More than 7.5 ml of fresh blood yielded the PBMCs by density gradient. The study's findings and limits: A 13-signature model separated ophthalmopathy from stable hyperthyroidism, reaching 85% to 90% sensitivity and approximately 81% specificity cross-validated. Ophthalmopathy progression cases were predicted by the model with 70% to 71% sensitivity and 72.22% specificity.

With respect to this clonotype: Its cognate antigen is unknown.

CDR1 and CDR2 (germline): MGHDK, SYGVNS. The CDR3 length is 15 residues. The V and J ends lost 2 bases and 7 bases respectively, with 15 bases between them. The gene calls are TRBV25-1 and TRBJ1-5; D is unclear. The clonotype comes from an adult man with Graves' ophthalmopathy. Sequenced material: peripheral blood. CDR3: CASSETGQRVQPQHF. CDR3 nucleotides: TGTGCCAGCAGTGAAACGGGTCAGCGAGTCCAGCCCCAGCATTTT.